The 31 T cell receptor beta chains listed next were all sequenced from one sample in a study of OX40 agonist ivuxolimab in advanced cancers. Profiling relied on immunoSEQ multiplex PCR, and the TCRdb table lists in-frame clones only, not all of them. The table records roughly 120,000 clones, 85% to 95% of them present only once. The sample in question was CD4+ or CD8+ T cells sorted from blood, obtained in a trial of the OX40 agonist ivuxolimab. These receptors came from an adult with an advanced solid tumor such as melanoma, head and neck, liver or kidney cancer.

The chain joins TRBV11-2 to TRBJ1-5; no definite D call. The CDR3 is made up of 14 amino acids. V gave up 0 bases and J gave up 4 bases, with 7 bases separating them. Germline V gives CDR1 SGHAT, CDR2 FQNNGV. This CDR3 is CASSLDQVNQPQHF. Written as DNA, the CDR3 is TGTGCCAGCAGCTTAGATCAAGTGAATCAGCCCCAGCATTTT.

V gene TRBV5-1 combines with J gene TRBJ2-5, with 10 positions matching TRBD1. The end of the DNA aligns better with TRBJ2-7, so the J call may be wrong. The CDR3 runs 15 residues. Germline assignment: CDR1 SGHRS and CDR2 YFSETQ. CDR3 DNA: TGCGCCAGCAGATTTTGGGACAGGGGAACCTACGAGCAGTACTTC. Amino acids: CASRFWDRGTYEQYF.

This chain joins TRBV5-1 and TRBJ2-5, with 15 bases aligning to TRBD2. The DNA end favors TRBJ2-7, so the J call may be wrong. From germline, CDR1 is SGHRS and CDR2 YFSETQ. CDR3 length: 16 residues. The CDR3 DNA reads TGCGCCAGCAGCGGAGGACTAGCGGGGGGGAACCACGAGCAGTACTTC. Translation: CASSGGLAGGNHEQYF.

The rearrangement links TRBV14 to TRBJ2-3; 9 bases line up with TRBD2. Germline V gene data show CDR1 as SGHDN and CDR2 as FVKESK. Trimming took 4 bases from V and 7 from J; bases not matched to a gene: 9. The CDR3 consists of 15 residues. As DNA, the CDR3 is TGTGCCAGCAGCCCTTTAGCGGGAGCGGGAAATACGCAGTATTTT. Translation: CASSPLAGAGNTQYF.

V is TRBV28 and J is TRBJ1-4; TRBD1 agrees at 7 bases. Germline V gene data show CDR1 as MDHEN and CDR2 as SYDVKM. V gave up 5 bases and J gave up 4 bases; unmatched junction bases: 4. This CDR3 comprises 14 residues. The CDR3 loop reads CASSLTGSNEKLFF. CDR3 DNA sequence: TGTGCCAGCAGTCTGACAGGGAGTAATGAAAAACTGTTTTTT.

The CDR3 spells CASSMGTAGYNEQFF. The DNA of the CDR3 is TGTGCCAGTAGTATGGGGACCGCGGGATACAATGAGCAGTTCTTC. The chain uses TRBV19 and TRBJ2-1; a possible D gene is TRBD2 (6 bases). This CDR3 spans 15 amino acids. The germline gives CDR1 LNHDA, CDR2 SQIVND (reference sequence). Trimming left V 3 bases short and J 4 bases short, with 13 bases between.

The genes are TRBV6-6 and TRBJ1-4, with TRBD1 as a possible D gene (6 bases). The CDR3 contains 15 residues. The germline CDR1 and CDR2 sequences are MNHNY and SVGAGI (reference sequence). V gave up 2 bases and J gave up 6 bases, with 13 bases separating them. The DNA of the CDR3 is TGTGCCAGCAGTTACGGAGGGGGGGTACATGAAAAACTGTTTTTT. Protein: CASSYGGGVHEKLFF.

The V and J genes are TRBV14 and TRBJ1-2, with D perhaps TRBD1 (5 bases). The germline gives CDR1 SGHDN, CDR2 FVKESK. Trimming left V 1 base short and J 5 bases short, with 14 bases between. The CDR3 consists of 15 residues. The CDR3, as DNA: TGTGCCAGCAGCCAAGGGGCCCCGGGGCCTTATGGCTACACCTTC. Its protein product is CASSQGAPGPYGYTF.

This chain links TRBV7-3 with TRBJ1-4; a weak D match, TRBD1 (6 bases). V was cut by 0 bases and J by 5 bases, with 13 bases left in between. Germline loops: CDR1 SGHTA, CDR2 FQGTGA. The CDR3 totals 16 residues. The CDR3 loop is CASSLTGGPSNEKLFF. The CDR3 bases are TGTGCCAGCAGCTTAACTGGGGGCCCCTCCAATGAAAAACTGTTTTTT.

The rearrangement links TRBV6-5 to TRBJ2-1, with D uncertain. The CDR3 runs 16 residues. Germline lookup yields CDR1 MNHEY and CDR2 SVGAGI. Trimming removed 0 bases from V and 5 bases from J, with 14 bases in between. The CDR3 protein is CASSYSNWRQDNEQFF. The CDR3 DNA is TGTGCCAGCAGTTACTCGAATTGGCGGCAAGACAATGAGCAGTTCTTC.

The chain recombines TRBV6-1 with TRBJ1-1, with D maybe TRBD1 (6 bases). V lost 4 bases to trimming and J lost 3 bases, with 18 bases between them. Germline V CDR1 and CDR2: MNHNS, SASEGT. This CDR3 has 16 residues. The DNA of the CDR3 is TGTGCCAGCAGTGGGGTATGGACAGCCGCGGACACTGAAGCTTTCTTT. This gives the protein CASSGVWTAADTEAFF.

V is TRBV19 and J is TRBJ1-1; D gene ambiguous. V dropped 2 bases and J dropped 1 base, with 14 bases sitting between them. In germline, CDR1 is LNHDA, CDR2 SQIVND (reference sequence). The CDR3 totals 16 residues. CDR3 nucleotides: TGTGCCAGTAGTATAAACTCGCCCCGGGGGAACACTGAAGCTTTCTTT. Translated, it gives CASSINSPRGNTEAFF. The full variable domain, rest sourced from reference TRBV19 and TRBJ1-1, is DGGITQSPKYLFRKEGQNVTLSCEQNLNHDAMYWYRQDPGQGLRLIYYSQIVNDFQKGDIAEGYSVSREKKESFPLTVTSAQKNPTAFYLCASSINSPRGNTEAFFGQGTRLTVV.

Regarding this clone: A junction end diverges from the germline sequence, so it may reflect a read error. The CDR3: CASSLERGQPQHF. CDR3 DNA sequence: TGTGCTAGCAGCCTAGAGAGAGGGCAGCCCCAGCATTTT. The genes are TRBV7-7 and TRBJ1-5; D gene uncertain. Looked up from germline, CDR1 is SSHAT and CDR2 is FNYEAQ (reference sequence). The CDR3 runs to 13 residues.

The chain joins TRBV30 to TRBJ2-5, with D perhaps matching TRBD2 (6 bases). V was shortened by 1 base and J by 5 bases, with 11 bases between the two germline ends. The CDR3 is made up of 13 amino acids. Looked up from germline, CDR1 is GTSNPN and CDR2 is SVGIG (reference sequence). The chain's CDR3 is CAWSGGVAETQYF. In DNA form, the CDR3 reads TGTGCCTGGAGTGGGGGGGTGGCGGAGACCCAGTACTTC.

This clone was seen a handful of times. The genes are TRBV28 and TRBJ1-4; 8 bases are a match to TRBD1. The V segment lost 5 bases and the J segment 1 base; nucleotides outside the gene matches: 0. Germline CDR1 is MDHEN and CDR2 is SYDVKM. The CDR3 spans 14 residues. The CDR3 nucleotides read TGTGCCAGCAGTGACAGGGGAACTAATGAAAAACTGTTTTTT. It translates to CASSDRGTNEKLFF.

This clone was counted a few times. This rearrangement joins TRBV21-1 to TRBJ2-1; the table assigns TRBD2, which was not confirmed against the DNA. TRBV21-1 is tagged as a pseudogene. CDR3 length: 16 residues. The CDR3 is CASSKAHYPYCFEQFF. CDR3 nucleotides: TGTGCCAGCAGCAAAGCGCACTACCCTTACTGCTTCGAGCAGTTCTTC.

On this clone itself: One end of the junction fails to match germline, which may point to a read error. The chain's CDR3 is CASSSPGLAQSF. The DNA for the CDR3 is TGTGCCAGCAGTTCACCGGGACTAGCGCAGAGTTTT. V and J are TRBV6-6 and TRBJ2-3; TRBD2 matches at 10 bases. This CDR3 comprises 12 residues. CDR1 MNHNY and CDR2 SVGAGI come from the germline V gene (reference sequence).

This clone is a singleton in its sample. V is TRBV28 and J is TRBJ2-3; no clear D. The germline V gene has CDR1 MDHEN and CDR2 SYDVKM. The CDR3 loop spans 12 amino acids. Trimming left V 8 bases short and J 4 bases short, with 10 bases between. The CDR3 sequence is CASGGVADTQYF. The DNA of the CDR3 is TGTGCCAGCGGCGGAGTGGCAGATACGCAGTATTTT. The complete variable domain, with remaining parts taken from reference TRBV28 and TRBJ2-3, reads DVKVTQSSRYLVKRTGEKVFLECVQDMDHENMFWYRQDPGLGLRLIYFSYDVKMKEKGDIPEGYSVSREKKERFSLILESASTNQTSMYLCASGGVADTQYFGPGTRLTVL.

This chain links TRBV7-3 with TRBJ2-2; 7 bases agree with TRBD1. V was clipped by 3 bases and J by 5 bases; unmatched bases: 18. Germline-derived CDR1 and CDR2 are SGHTA and FQGTGA. The CDR3 is 19 amino acids. The CDR3 DNA sequence: TGTGCCAGCAGCTTTAAACCTTTGAAGGGGGCCGCAACGACCGGGGAGCTGTTTTTT. It yields the protein CASSFKPLKGAATTGELFF.

The V call is TRBV6-5, the J call TRBJ1-2; 10 nucleotides line up with TRBD1. Germline-derived CDR1 and CDR2 are MNHEY and SVGAGI. V lost 8 bases to trimming and J lost 8 bases; unmatched junction nucleotides: 8. The CDR3 runs to 13 residues. This chain's CDR3 is CASSTGDRGGYTF. CDR3 nucleotide sequence: TGTGCCAGCTCCACTGGGGACAGGGGCGGCTACACCTTC.

This sequence joins TRBV7-9 and TRBJ1-1; unclear D gene. Trimming left V 5 bases short and J 4 bases short, with 20 bases between. This CDR3 has 16 residues. The germline V gene has CDR1 SEHNR and CDR2 FQNEAQ (reference sequence). As DNA, the CDR3 is TGTGCCAGCAGCGGGCTTCGGGTCTTGGGTGGCACTGAAGCTTTCTTT. It codes for CASSGLRVLGGTEAFF.

This clone appeared once. The V call is TRBV11-2, the J call TRBJ2-7, with 9 bases identical to TRBD1. Germline trimming cut 0 bases from V and 3 bases from J; bases unmatched to any gene: 6. CDR3 size: 16 residues. Germline CDR1 is SGHAT and CDR2 is FQNNGV. CDR3: CASSLDQAGQGYEQYF. CDR3 nucleotide sequence: TGTGCCAGCAGCTTAGATCAGGCGGGACAGGGCTACGAGCAGTACTTC.

The chain couples TRBV7-6 to TRBJ2-5; TRBD1 matches at 8 bases. CDR1 SGHVS and CDR2 FNYEAQ come from the germline V gene. The CDR3 runs to 14 residues. Trimming took 5 bases from V and 4 from J; bases not matched to a gene: 6. This CDR3 reads CASSRGDRGETQYF. The DNA of the CDR3 is TGTGCCAGCAGCCGAGGCGACAGGGGAGAGACCCAGTACTTC.

The chain links TRBV30 to TRBJ1-1; D possibly corresponds to TRBD1 (6 bases). V lost 0 bases and J 7 bases, leaving 12 bases between the germline ends. The CDR3 is made up of 13 amino acids. Germline CDR1 is GTSNPN and CDR2 is SVGIG (reference sequence). As DNA, the CDR3 is TGTGCCTGGAGTGTATTAGGGGGGGTTGAAGCTTTCTTT. This codes for CAWSVLGGVEAFF. Based on the CDR3 plus reference TRBV30 and TRBJ1-1, the full variable domain is SQTIHQWPATLVQPVGSPLSLECTVEGTSNPNLYWYRQAAGRGLQLLFYSVGIGQISSEVPQNLSASRPQDRQFILSSKKLLLSDSGFYLCAWSVLGGVEAFFGQGTRLTVV.

The chain recombines TRBV6-1 with TRBJ2-7; 9 bases line up with TRBD2. V lost 3 bases to trimming and J lost 2 bases; unmatched junction nucleotides: 2. Germline lookup yields CDR1 MNHNS and CDR2 SASEGT. The length of the CDR3 is 14 residues. In DNA form, the CDR3 reads TGTGCCAGCAGTGACCGACTAGCGGCCTACGAGCAGTACTTC. Protein product: CASSDRLAAYEQYF.

The table lists this clone with a count of one. The rearrangement joins TRBV7-8 to TRBJ1-2; tentatively, D is TRBD1 (6 bases). Trimming stripped 5 bases from V and 4 bases from J, with 11 bases between. The CDR3 extends over 13 amino acids. Looked up from germline, CDR1 is SGHVS and CDR2 is FQNEAQ. CDR3 DNA: TGTGCCAGCAGCACCAGGGGTGGCTATGGCTACACCTTC. Its translation: CASSTRGGYGYTF.

The CDR3: CASSQEGDGSNSYEQYF. The CDR3 coding sequence is TGTGCCAGCAGCCAAGAGGGGGACGGATCCAACTCCTACGAGCAGTACTTC. This chain links TRBV4-2 with TRBJ2-7; D may be TRBD1 or TRBD2 (5 bases each). CDR1 and CDR2 (germline): LGHNA, YNFKEQ. The CDR3 consists of 17 residues. Trimming stripped 0 bases from V and 0 bases from J, with 15 bases between.

The gene calls are TRBV5-1 and TRBJ2-7; the D gene could be TRBD1 or TRBD2 (8 bases each). This CDR3 is 16 amino acids long. V was cut by 7 bases and J by 1 base, with 21 bases left in between. Germline lookup yields CDR1 SGHRS and CDR2 YFSETQ. Written as DNA, the CDR3 is TGCGCCAGCTCATCGCAGGGGGCGGGAGGTTCCTACGAGCAGTACTTC. This encodes CASSSQGAGGSYEQYF. Full variable domain (outside the CDR3, taken from reference TRBV5-1 and TRBJ2-7): KAGVTQTPRYLIKTRGQQVTLSCSPISGHRSVSWYQQTPGQGLQFLFEYFSETQRNKGNFPGRFSGRQFSNSRSEMNVSTLELGDSALYLCASSSQGAGGSYEQYFGPGTRLTVT.

V and J are TRBV2 and TRBJ1-1; tentative D call: TRBD1 (5 bases). This CDR3 is 14 amino acids long. The V gene's germline CDR1 is SNHLY and CDR2 FYNNEI. The V end lost 2 bases, the J end lost 7 bases, and 14 bases lay between the germline ends. This CDR3 is CASSEHGRDLEAFF. The DNA of the CDR3 is TGTGCCAGCAGTGAACACGGCAGGGACCTTGAAGCTTTCTTT.

This chain connects TRBV11-3 to TRBJ1-2; D remains unclear. V gave up 0 bases and J gave up 8 bases, with 7 bases separating them. The CDR3 consists of 12 residues. Germline CDR1 SGHNT, CDR2 YENEEA. The CDR3: CASSLELRGYTF. CDR3 bases: TGTGCCAGCAGCTTAGAACTGCGAGGCTACACCTTC.

The chain joins TRBV9 to TRBJ2-7, with 7 bases that match TRBD2. The CDR3 runs 16 residues. The germline gives CDR1 SGDLS, CDR2 YYNGEE. With 3 bases clipped from V and 0 bases from J, the junction kept 9 bases outside the gene matches. CDR3 loop: CASSEETSSYSYEQYF. The CDR3 nucleotides read TGTGCCAGCAGCGAGGAGACTAGCAGCTACTCCTACGAGCAGTACTTC.